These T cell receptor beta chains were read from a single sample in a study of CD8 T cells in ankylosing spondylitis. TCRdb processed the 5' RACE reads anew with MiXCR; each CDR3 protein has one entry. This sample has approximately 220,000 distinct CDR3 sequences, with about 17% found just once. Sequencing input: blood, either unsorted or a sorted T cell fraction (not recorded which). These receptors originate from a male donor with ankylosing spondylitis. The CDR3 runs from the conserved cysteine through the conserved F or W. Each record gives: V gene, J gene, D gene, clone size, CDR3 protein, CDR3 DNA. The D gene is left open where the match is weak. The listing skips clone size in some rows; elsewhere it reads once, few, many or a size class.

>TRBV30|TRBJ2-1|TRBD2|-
CACRLAGGNEQFF
TGTGCCTGCCGACTAGCCGGGGGGAATGAGCAGTTCTTC
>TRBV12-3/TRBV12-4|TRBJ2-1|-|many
CASSLIDEQFF
TGTGCCAGCAGTTTAATCGATGAGCAGTTCTTC
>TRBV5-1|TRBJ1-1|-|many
CASSQVRGNTEAFF
TGCGCCAGCAGCCAGGTGAGGGGAAACACTGAAGCTTTCTTT
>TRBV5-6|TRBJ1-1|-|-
CASSFSPDRNTEAFF
TGTGCCAGCAGCTTTTCCCCTGACAGGAACACTGAAGCTTTCTTT
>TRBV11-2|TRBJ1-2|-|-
CASSLGTIYGYTF
TGTGCCAGCAGCTTAGGGACCATCTATGGCTACACCTTC
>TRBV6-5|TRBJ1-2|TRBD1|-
CASSYFPGQDYGYTF
TGTGCCAGCAGTTACTTTCCGGGACAGGACTATGGCTACACCTTC
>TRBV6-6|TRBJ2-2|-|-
CASDDGPGELFF
TGTGCCTCAGATGATGGTCCCGGGGAGCTGTTTTTT
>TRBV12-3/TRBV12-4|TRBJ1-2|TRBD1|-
CASRSGTDDYGYTF
TGTGCCAGCAGGTCCGGGACAGACGACTATGGCTACACCTTC
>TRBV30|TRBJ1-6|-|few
CAWSPPDSPLHF
TGTGCCTGGAGTCCCCCCGATTCACCCCTCCACTTT
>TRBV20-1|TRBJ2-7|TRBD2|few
CSARKREAPYEQYF
TGCAGTGCTAGGAAGCGGGAGGCCCCTTACGAGCAGTACTTC
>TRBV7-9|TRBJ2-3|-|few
CASSLGQTTDTQYF
TGTGCCAGCAGCTTAGGGCAGACCACAGATACGCAGTATTTT
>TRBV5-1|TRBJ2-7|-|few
CASSPQGQGYYEQYF
TGCGCCAGCAGCCCCCAGGGGCAGGGGTACTACGAGCAGTACTTC
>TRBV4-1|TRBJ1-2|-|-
CASSHGQTNYGYTF
TGCGCCAGCAGCCATGGACAGACTAACTATGGCTACACCTTC
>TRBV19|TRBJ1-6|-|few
CASFPGGNSPLHF
TGTGCCAGTTTTCCAGGAGGTAATTCACCCCTCCACTTT
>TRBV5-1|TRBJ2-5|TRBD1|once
CASSLRKGGQETQYF
TGCGCCAGCAGCTTGAGGAAAGGGGGCCAGGAGACCCAGTACTTC
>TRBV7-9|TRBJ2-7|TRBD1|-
CASSLAFGQGGYEQYF
TGTGCCAGCAGCTTAGCCTTCGGACAGGGGGGTTACGAGCAGTACTTC
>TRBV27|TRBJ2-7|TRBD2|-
CATTSVAGGPYEQYF
TGTGCCACCACCTCGGTAGCGGGGGGCCCCTACGAGCAGTACTTC
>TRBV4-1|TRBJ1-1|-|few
CASSQDGAGRPEAFF
TGCGCCAGCAGCCAAGATGGTGCGGGTCGCCCTGAAGCTTTCTTT
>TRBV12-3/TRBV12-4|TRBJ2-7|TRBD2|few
CASSFHGRHPYEQYF
TGTGCCAGCAGTTTTCACGGGAGGCACCCCTACGAGCAGTACTTC
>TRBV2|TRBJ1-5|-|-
CASRVEGYYEPQHF
TGTGCCAGCAGGGTCGAGGGCTATTACGAGCCCCAGCATTTT
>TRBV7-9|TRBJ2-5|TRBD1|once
CASSPHGQGEETQYF
TGTGCCAGCAGCCCCCACGGACAGGGGGAAGAGACCCAGTACTTC
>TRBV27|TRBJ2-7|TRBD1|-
CASSNRGLEQYF
TGTGCCAGCAGTAACAGGGGCCTCGAGCAGTACTTC